This T cell receptor (beta chain) appears in the sequencing data of a study of PD-L1 blockade in urothelial cancer. Patient disease was locally advanced or metastatic urothelial carcinoma. Between 1 and 8 samples, pretreatment and on-treatment, were given by each patient. The method was immunoSEQ multiplex PCR; TCRdb's version includes in-frame clones alone and lacks a portion of them. The sample has tens of thousands of clones, about 85% seen once; the top ten hold approximately 7.7%. V gave up 1 base and J gave up 0 bases; unmatched junction bases: 10. This CDR3 is 20 amino acids long. Germline values: CDR1 SGHNT, CDR2 YENEEA.

The clonotype comes from a man in his 60s with urothelial cancer. The chain joins TRBV11-3 to TRBJ2-1; TRBD1 aligns across 12 bases. Material: PBMCs, obtained around atezolizumab (anti-PD-L1) treatment. The CDR3 DNA sequence: TGTGCCAGCAGCTTAGGGGGACAGGGGGCCCTAGCGGGCTCCTACAATGAGCAGTTCTTC. This translates into CASSLGGQGALAGSYNEQFF.